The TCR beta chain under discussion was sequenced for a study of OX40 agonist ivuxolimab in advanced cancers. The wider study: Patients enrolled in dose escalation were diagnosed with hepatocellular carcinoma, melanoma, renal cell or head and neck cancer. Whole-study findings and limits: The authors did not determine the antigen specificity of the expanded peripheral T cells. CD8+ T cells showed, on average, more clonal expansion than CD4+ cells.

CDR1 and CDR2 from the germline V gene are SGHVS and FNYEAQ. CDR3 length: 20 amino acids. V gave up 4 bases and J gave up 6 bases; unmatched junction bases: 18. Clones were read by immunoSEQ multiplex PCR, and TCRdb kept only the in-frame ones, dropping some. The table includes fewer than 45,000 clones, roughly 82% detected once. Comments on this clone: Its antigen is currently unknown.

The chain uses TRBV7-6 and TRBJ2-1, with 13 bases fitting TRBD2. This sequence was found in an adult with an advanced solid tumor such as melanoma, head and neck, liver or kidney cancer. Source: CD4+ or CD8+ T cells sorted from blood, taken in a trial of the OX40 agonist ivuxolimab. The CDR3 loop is CASSSIRTSGSLGPLNEQFF. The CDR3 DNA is TGTGCCAGCAGCTCCATCCGGACTAGCGGGAGTCTAGGCCCACTCAATGAGCAGTTCTTC.